This entry features one TCR beta chain sequence. This entry comes from a study of identifying expanded T cells in peripheral blood. This CDR3 contains 14 residues. Per germline, CDR1 LNHDA and CDR2 SQIVND (reference sequence). Trimming stripped 3 bases from V and 8 bases from J, with 11 bases between. The assay was immunoSEQ multiplex PCR, and TCRdb's table has in-frame clones only and misses some. Of about 90,000 clones detected, around 85% appear once; the ten largest clones hold 5.6%. The chain is built from TRBV19 and TRBJ1-6, with D possibly matching TRBD1 (5 bases). The material sequenced was blood. This TCR came from a person aged 18 to 75 in good health. CDR3 sequence: CASSIGQGHSPLHF. The DNA for the CDR3 is TGTGCCAGTAGTATCGGGCAGGGCCATTCACCCCTCCACTTT.